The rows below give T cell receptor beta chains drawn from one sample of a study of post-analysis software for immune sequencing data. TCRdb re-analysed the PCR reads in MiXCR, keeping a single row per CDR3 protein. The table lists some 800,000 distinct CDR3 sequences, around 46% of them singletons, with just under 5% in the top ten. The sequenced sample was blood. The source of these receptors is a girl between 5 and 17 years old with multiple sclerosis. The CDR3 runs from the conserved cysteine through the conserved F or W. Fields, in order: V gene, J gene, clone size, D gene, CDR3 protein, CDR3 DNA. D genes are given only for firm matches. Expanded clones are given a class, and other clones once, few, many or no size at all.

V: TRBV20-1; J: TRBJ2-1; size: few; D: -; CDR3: CSARPLVGGQFF; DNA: TGCAGTGCTAGGCCGCTAGTCGGCGGGCAGTTCTTC
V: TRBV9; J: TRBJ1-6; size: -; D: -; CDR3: CASSVAQSGVPLHF; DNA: TGTGCCAGCAGCGTAGCTCAGTCAGGAGTACCCCTCCACTTT
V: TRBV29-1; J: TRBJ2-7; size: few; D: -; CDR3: CSVAETGGSEQYF; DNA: TGCAGCGTTGCGGAGACCGGAGGTAGCGAGCAGTACTTC
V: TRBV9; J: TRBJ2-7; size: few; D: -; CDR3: CASSAEQGPSYEQYF; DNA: TGTGCCAGCAGCGCCGAACAGGGTCCGTCCTACGAGCAGTACTTC
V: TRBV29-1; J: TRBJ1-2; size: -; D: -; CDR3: CSVVPGNYGYTF; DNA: TGCAGCGTTGTCCCGGGAAACTATGGCTACACCTTC
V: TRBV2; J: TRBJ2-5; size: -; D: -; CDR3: CASSEGIESGRGGETQYF; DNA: TGTGCCAGCAGTGAAGGAATAGAGAGCGGGCGAGGAGGAGAGACCCAGTACTTC
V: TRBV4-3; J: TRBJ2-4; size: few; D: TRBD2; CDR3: CASSQDRGSGGAKNIQYF; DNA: TGCGCCAGCAGCCAAGACCGGGGCTCGGGAGGGGCCAAAAACATTCAGTACTTC
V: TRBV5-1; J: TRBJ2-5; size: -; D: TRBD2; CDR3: CASSLARTSGRGARETQYF; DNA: TGCGCCAGCAGCTTGGCCAGGACTAGCGGGAGAGGGGCCCGGGAGACCCAGTACTTC
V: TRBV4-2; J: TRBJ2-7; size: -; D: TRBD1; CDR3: CASSQLDRAYEQYF; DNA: TGTGCCAGCAGCCAACTGGACAGGGCGTACGAGCAGTACTTC
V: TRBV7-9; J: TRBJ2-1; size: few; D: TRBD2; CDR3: CASSLAALAGWGEQFF; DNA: TGTGCCAGCAGCTTAGCCGCCCTAGCGGGATGGGGTGAGCAGTTCTTC
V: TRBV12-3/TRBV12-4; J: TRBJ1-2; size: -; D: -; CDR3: CASSLGSQVLNGYTF; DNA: TGTGCCAGCAGTTTAGGTAGCCAGGTTCTGAATGGCTACACCTTC
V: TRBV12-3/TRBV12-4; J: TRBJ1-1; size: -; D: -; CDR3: CASSFLPDNTEAFF; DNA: TGTGCCAGCAGTTTTTTGCCGGATAACACTGAAGCTTTCTTT
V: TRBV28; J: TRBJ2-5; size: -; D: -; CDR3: CASSFGEETQYF; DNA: TGTGCCAGCAGTTTCGGGGAAGAGACCCAGTACTTC
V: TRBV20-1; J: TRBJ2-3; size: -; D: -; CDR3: CSASQRVSSTDTQYF; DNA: TGCAGTGCTAGTCAGAGGGTCTCTAGCACAGATACGCAGTATTTT
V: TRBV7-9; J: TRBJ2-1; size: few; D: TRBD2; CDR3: CASSLDGRVYNEQFF; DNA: TGTGCCAGCAGCTTAGACGGGAGGGTCTACAATGAGCAGTTCTTC
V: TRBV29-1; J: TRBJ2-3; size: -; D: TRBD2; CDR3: CSVESGLAGTDTQYF; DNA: TGCAGCGTTGAATCCGGACTAGCGGGCACAGATACGCAGTATTTT
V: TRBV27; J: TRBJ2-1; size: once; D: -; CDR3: CASSLERIAYNEQFF; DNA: TGTGCCAGCAGTTTAGAGAGGATTGCCTACAATGAGCAGTTCTTC
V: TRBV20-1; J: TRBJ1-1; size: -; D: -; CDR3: CSAGRWGNTEAFF; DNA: TGCAGTGCCGGACGGTGGGGGAACACTGAAGCTTTCTTT
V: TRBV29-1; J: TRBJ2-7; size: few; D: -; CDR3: CSVAGVRGTDAYEQYF; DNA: TGCAGCGTTGCGGGAGTTCGGGGAACCGATGCCTACGAGCAGTACTTC
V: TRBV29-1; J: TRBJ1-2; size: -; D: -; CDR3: CSVEVGTSLRYGYTF; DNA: TGCAGCGTTGAAGTCGGGACATCCCTACGCTATGGCTACACCTTC
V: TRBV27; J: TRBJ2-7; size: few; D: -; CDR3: CASSPGGHSVHEQYF; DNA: TGTGCCAGCAGTCCCGGGGGACACTCAGTCCACGAGCAGTACTTC
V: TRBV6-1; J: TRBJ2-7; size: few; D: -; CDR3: CASSAREGGVYEQYF; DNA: TGTGCCAGCAGTGCCCGAGAGGGTGGAGTATACGAGCAGTACTTC
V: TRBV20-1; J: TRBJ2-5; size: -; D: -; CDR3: CSARPTHVRGEQYF; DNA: TGCAGTGCAAGACCCACACATGTAAGGGGAGAGCAGTACTTC
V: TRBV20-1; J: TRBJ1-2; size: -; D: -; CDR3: CSAQGTGTLNYGYTF; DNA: TGCAGCGCCCAGGGCACAGGGACTCTTAACTATGGCTACACCTTC
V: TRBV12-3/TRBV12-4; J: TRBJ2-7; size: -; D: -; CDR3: CASSLSGTNEQYF; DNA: TGTGCCAGCAGTTTAAGTGGGACCAACGAGCAGTACTTC
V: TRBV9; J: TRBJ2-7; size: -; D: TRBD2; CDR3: CASSVTGGTSYEQYF; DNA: TGTGCCAGCAGCGTAACGGGAGGAACCTCCTACGAGCAGTACTTC
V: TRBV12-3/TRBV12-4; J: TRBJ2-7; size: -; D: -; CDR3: CASSFEPLYEQYF; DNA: TGTGCCAGCAGTTTTGAGCCACTCTACGAGCAGTACTTC
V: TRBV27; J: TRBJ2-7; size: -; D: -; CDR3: CASSFDSRYEQYF; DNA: TGTGCCAGCAGTTTCGACAGTCGCTACGAGCAGTACTTC